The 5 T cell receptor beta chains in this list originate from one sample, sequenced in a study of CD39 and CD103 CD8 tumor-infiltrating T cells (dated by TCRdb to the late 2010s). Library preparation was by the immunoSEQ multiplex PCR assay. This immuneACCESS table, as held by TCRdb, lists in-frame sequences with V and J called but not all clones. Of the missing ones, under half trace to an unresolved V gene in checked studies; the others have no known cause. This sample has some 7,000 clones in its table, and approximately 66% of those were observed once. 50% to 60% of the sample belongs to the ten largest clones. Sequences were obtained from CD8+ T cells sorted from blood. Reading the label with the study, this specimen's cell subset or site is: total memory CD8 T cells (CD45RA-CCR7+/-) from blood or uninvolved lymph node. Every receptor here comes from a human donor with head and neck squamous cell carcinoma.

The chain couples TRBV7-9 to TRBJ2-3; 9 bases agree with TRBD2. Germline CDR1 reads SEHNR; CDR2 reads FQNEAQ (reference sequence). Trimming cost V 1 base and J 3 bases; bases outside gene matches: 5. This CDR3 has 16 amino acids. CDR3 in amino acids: CASSLGLAGSTDTQYF. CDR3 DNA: TGTGCCAGCAGCTTAGGCCTAGCGGGATCTACAGATACGCAGTATTTT.

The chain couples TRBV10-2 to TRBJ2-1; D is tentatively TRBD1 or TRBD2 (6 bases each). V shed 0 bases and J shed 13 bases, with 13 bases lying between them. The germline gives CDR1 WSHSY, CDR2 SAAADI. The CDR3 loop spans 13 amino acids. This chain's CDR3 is CASSESWGASQFF. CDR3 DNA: TGCGCCAGCAGTGAGTCGTGGGGGGCTAGCCAGTTCTTC.

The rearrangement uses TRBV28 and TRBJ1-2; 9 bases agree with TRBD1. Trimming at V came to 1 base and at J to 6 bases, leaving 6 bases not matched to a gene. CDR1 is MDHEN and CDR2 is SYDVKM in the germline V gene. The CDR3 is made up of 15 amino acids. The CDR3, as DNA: TGTGCCAGCAGTTTATTCGGGGACAGGGTCGATGGCTACACCTTC. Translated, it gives CASSLFGDRVDGYTF.

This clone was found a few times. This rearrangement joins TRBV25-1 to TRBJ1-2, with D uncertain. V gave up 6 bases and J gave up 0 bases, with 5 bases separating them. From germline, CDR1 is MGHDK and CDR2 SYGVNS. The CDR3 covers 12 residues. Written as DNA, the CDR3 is TGTGCCAGCAGCGTGACTAACTATGGCTACACCTTC. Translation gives CASSVTNYGYTF.

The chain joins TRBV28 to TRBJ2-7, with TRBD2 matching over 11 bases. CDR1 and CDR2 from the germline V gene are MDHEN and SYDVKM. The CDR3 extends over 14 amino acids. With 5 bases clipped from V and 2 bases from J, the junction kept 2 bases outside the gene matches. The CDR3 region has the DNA TGTGCCAGCAGTGGGACTAGCGGAACCTACGAGCAGTACTTC. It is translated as CASSGTSGTYEQYF.